This T cell receptor beta chain was sequenced for a study of molecular identifiers for immune sequencing clone quantification. CDR3 length: 12 residues. V dropped 0 bases and J dropped 4 bases, with 7 bases sitting between them. The germline CDR1 and CDR2 sequences are GTSNPN and SVGIG (reference sequence). About this clonotype itself: A much larger clone sits a single nucleotide away, making a read error possible.

When naive CD8 T cells were sorted, they were gated as CD8+CD4-CCR7+CD45RA+. Each CDR3 protein gets one entry after TCRdb re-called the PCR reads with MiXCR. Here the sample spans a few hundred thousand distinct CDR3 sequences, roughly a quarter being singletons. The J gene is TRBJ2-7, the V gene TRBV30; D is uncertain. The sequence was obtained from a human donor in good health. Some libraries in this study had Jurkat cell RNA spiked in. Material: naive CD8+ T cells from blood, with Jurkat cell RNA spiked in. Sample subset: FACS-sorted CD8+CD4-CCR7+CD45RA+ naive T cells. CDR3: CAWSVEKYEQYF. For the CDR3, the DNA is TGTGCCTGGAGTGTCGAAAAATACGAGCAGTACTTC.